This entry lists 14 T cell receptor beta chains sequenced from one sample in a study of CD8 T cells in ankylosing spondylitis. MiXCR, applied by TCRdb to the 5' RACE reads, yields one record per CDR3 protein. The profile shows some 130,000 distinct CDR3 sequences, 7% to 8% of them singletons. Sequencing used blood, either unsorted or a sorted T cell fraction (not recorded which). Receptor source: a female donor with ankylosing spondylitis or in good health (not recorded which).

The V call is TRBV5-5, the J call TRBJ2-7, with TRBD1 as a possible D gene (6 bases). Between the trimmed V and J ends, which lost 0 bases and 0 bases, there was a span of 19 bases. Looked up from germline, CDR1 is SGHKS and CDR2 is YYEKEE (reference sequence). The CDR3 loop spans 18 amino acids. CDR3 nucleotides: TGTGCCAGCAGCTTGGGTCTAGCTTGGGGGCGGAACTCCTACGAGCAGTACTTC. This translates into CASSLGLAWGRNSYEQYF. The full variable domain, with the rest looked up from reference TRBV5-5 and TRBJ2-7, is DAGVTQSPTHLIKTRGQQVTLRCSPISGHKSVSWYQQVLGQGPQFIFQYYEKEERGRGNFPDRFSARQFPNYSSELNVNALLLGDSALYLCASSLGLAWGRNSYEQYFGPGTRLTVT.

In this sample, this clonotype turned up many times. The DNA for the CDR3 is TGTGCCAGCAGCCGGGACAGCTACACAGATACGCAGTATTTT. Translating it yields CASSRDSYTDTQYF. This rearrangement joins TRBV12-3 or TRBV12-4 to TRBJ2-3; TRBD1 matches 7 bases. Losses at the gene ends were 6 bases for V and 2 bases for J; bases not matched to a gene: 5. The length of the CDR3 is 14 residues.

This clonotype was detected ten times or more. The V and J genes are TRBV7-2 and TRBJ1-5; D not resolved. CDR3 size: 15 residues. V gave up 0 bases and J gave up 4 bases, with 10 bases separating them. Germline V gives CDR1 SGHTA, CDR2 FQGNSA. This CDR3 reads CASSLAHGPNQPQHF. The CDR3 region has the DNA TGTGCCAGCAGCTTAGCGCACGGGCCGAATCAGCCCCAGCATTTT.

This clonotype was found many times. The chain joins TRBV6-1 to TRBJ2-2; 9 bases agree with TRBD1. Trimming at V came to 6 bases and at J to 7 bases, leaving 3 bases not matched to a gene. Germline CDR1 is MNHNS and CDR2 is SASEGT. The CDR3 is 13 amino acids. CDR3 nucleotides: TGTGCCAGCAGCTTGACAGGGGGCGGGGAGCTGTTTTTT. Encoded protein: CASSLTGGGELFF.

This clonotype was detected ten times or more. The gene calls are TRBV29-1 and TRBJ2-1, with no clear D. Per the germline V gene, CDR1 is SQVTM and CDR2 is ANQGSEA. The CDR3 loop spans 12 amino acids. Trimming stripped 4 bases from V and 3 bases from J, with 7 bases between. The CDR3 here is CSVVLGYNEQFF. Written as DNA, the CDR3 is TGCAGCGTTGTTCTAGGCTACAATGAGCAGTTCTTC.

This clonotype was found many times. CDR3 region: CSARDVMNPGGAFF. The CDR3, as DNA: TGCAGTGCTAGAGATGTAATGAACCCCGGGGGAGCTTTCTTT. The chain has TRBV20-1 and TRBJ1-1, with D maybe TRBD1 (5 bases). Trimming removed 0 bases at V and 10 bases at J, with 18 bases between. Germline V gives CDR1 DFQATT, CDR2 SNEGSKA (reference sequence). The CDR3 contains 14 residues.

This clonotype appeared many times. The rearrangement links TRBV18 to TRBJ2-1; no definite D call. Trimming pared 0 bases from V and 4 bases from J, leaving 4 bases between. The germline CDR1 and CDR2 sequences are KGHSH and LQKENI. This CDR3 spans 13 amino acids. For the CDR3, the DNA is TGTGCCAGCTCACCACCGTTGTACAATGAGCAGTTCTTC. It translates to CASSPPLYNEQFF.

At least ten counts were recorded for this clonotype. The chain is built from TRBV11-1 and TRBJ2-2, with TRBD1 matching over 9 bases. CDR1 SGHAT and CDR2 FQDESV come from the germline V gene (reference sequence). Trimming at V came to 4 bases and at J to 1 base, leaving 13 bases not matched to a gene. This CDR3 spans 19 amino acids. CDR3 region: CASSSPRDRERWNTGELFF. The CDR3 region has the DNA TGTGCCAGCAGCTCCCCTCGGGACAGGGAGCGATGGAACACCGGGGAGCTGTTTTTT.

This clonotype was found many times. The chain recombines TRBV5-1 with TRBJ2-7; D gene uncertain. V lost 1 base and J 6 bases, leaving 14 bases between the germline ends. Germline V gene sequence: CDR1 SGHRS, CDR2 YFSETQ. The CDR3 has 14 amino acids. This CDR3 reads CASSLIVEVGEQYF. In DNA form, the CDR3 reads TGCGCCAGCAGCTTGATTGTCGAGGTGGGCGAGCAGTACTTC.

This clonotype was recorded many times. DNA for the CDR3: TGTGCCATCAGGACTAGCTCGAACACCGGGGAGCTGTTTTTT. It yields the protein CAIRTSSNTGELFF. This rearrangement joins TRBV10-3 to TRBJ2-2, with 7 bases identical to TRBD2. The germline CDR1 and CDR2 sequences are ENHRY and SYGVKD. The V gene end was trimmed by 6 bases and the J gene end by 0 bases; junction bases not matched to a gene: 1. This CDR3 region has 14 residues.

This clonotype has a count of ten or more. This chain joins TRBV5-1 and TRBJ2-1, with 8 bases lining up with TRBD2. The CDR3 runs to 15 residues. In germline, CDR1 is SGHRS, CDR2 YFSETQ. V was pared by 0 bases and J by 6 bases, with 5 bases of the junction left unmatched. The CDR3 coding sequence is TGCGCCAGCAGCTTGGGAGCTAGCGGGCTCAATGAGCAGTTCTTC. This translates into CASSLGASGLNEQFF.

This clonotype was seen ten or more times. The rearrangement uses TRBV6-2 or TRBV6-3 and TRBJ1-5; possibly TRBD1 for D (6 bases). The CDR3 contains 15 residues. CDR1 is MNHEY, CDR2 SVGEGT, per germline. V was shortened by 6 bases and J by 1 base, with 13 bases between the two germline ends. The CDR3 nucleotides are TGTGCCAGCAGCGACCCCGGGGGCAGCAATCAGCCCCAGCATTTT. This sequence encodes CASSDPGGSNQPQHF.

This clonotype was seen a handful of times. This may be a read error: a much more frequent sequence differs by one nucleotide. The J gene is TRBJ1-1, the V gene TRBV2, with unresolved D. The germline V gene encodes CDR1 SNHLY and CDR2 FYNNEI. CDR3 size: 13 residues. Trimming cost V 5 bases and J 1 base, with 8 bases left between them. CDR3 protein: CASSYFRNTEAFF. CDR3 sequence (DNA): TGTGCCAGCAGTTATTTCAGGAACACTGAAGCTTTCTTT.

This clonotype was observed a handful of times. The V and J genes are TRBV30 and TRBJ1-4; 9 positions match TRBD1. V lost 2 bases, J lost 9 bases, and 7 bases stayed unmatched. This CDR3 contains 14 residues. CDR1 is GTSNPN, CDR2 SVGIG, per germline (reference sequence). The DNA of the CDR3 is TGTGCCTGGAGTCCCGGGACAGGGACGAAAAAACTGTTTTTT. Translating it yields CAWSPGTGTKKLFF.